Below, 27 T cell receptor beta chains from the same sample are listed, as sequenced in a study of prognosis after radiotherapy for stage I lung cancer. Genomic DNA was subjected to two-round multiplex PCR for amplification of TCR beta CDR3. TRBV and TRBJ genes each had their own specific primers in first-round PCR. TCRdb re-analysed the multiplex PCR reads in MiXCR, keeping a single row per CDR3 protein. In the table there are under 20,000 distinct CDR3 sequences, 44% of which are singletons. The sequencing used PBMCs, collected before or after stereotactic body radiation therapy (not recorded which). The receptors here all came from a donor over 45 with non-small cell lung cancer.

This clonotype was recorded at least ten times. This chain joins TRBV5-1 and TRBJ2-2, with D perhaps TRBD1 or TRBD2 (5 bases each). The germline V gene encodes CDR1 SGHRS and CDR2 YFSETQ. V was cut by 4 bases and J by 0 bases, with 16 bases left in between. The CDR3 consists of 17 residues. This CDR3 reads CASSPSPGATNTGELFF. Written as DNA, the CDR3 is TGCGCCAGCAGCCCCTCCCCCGGGGCGACGAACACCGGGGAGCTGTTTTTT.

This clonotype has just one count. J is TRBJ2-2 and V is TRBV11-2; 9 bases map to TRBD2. The germline gives CDR1 SGHAT, CDR2 FQNNGV. This CDR3 region has 16 residues. The junction had 12 bases not matched to a gene; V was cut back by 3 bases and J by 10 bases. The CDR3 is CASSLSGGSGTVELFF. The CDR3 coding sequence is TGTGCCAGCAGCTTGAGCGGGGGGTCCGGAACTGTGGAGCTGTTTTTT.

Worth noting for this clonotype: The CDR3 carries no conserved terminal phenylalanine or tryptophan, so it likely arises from a read error. The V call is TRBV6-1, the J call TRBJ2-6; 16 nucleotides align to TRBD2. After removal of 7 bases from V and 4 bases from J, the junction contained 7 bases not matched to a gene. CDR1 is MNHNS, CDR2 SASEGT, per germline. The CDR3 extends over 18 amino acids. The CDR3 DNA reads TGTGCCAGCATCCCCGGGACTAGCGGGAGGGACGGGGCCAACGTCCTGACTTAC. It translates to CASIPGTSGRDGANVLTY.

The gene calls are TRBV3-1 and TRBJ2-2; no clear D gene. This CDR3 spans 13 amino acids. CDR1 and CDR2 (germline): LGHDT, YNNKEL (reference sequence). The germline V and J ends were trimmed by 1 base and 5 bases, with 5 bases remaining between them. The CDR3 loop is CASSQGWTGELFF. The CDR3 bases are TGTGCCAGCAGCCAAGGGTGGACCGGGGAGCTGTTTTTT.

The table lists this clonotype with many counts. The chain joins TRBV4-1 to TRBJ2-7; TRBD2 agrees at 8 bases. The CDR3 consists of 16 residues. With 1 base clipped from V and 3 bases from J, the junction kept 8 bases outside the gene matches. From germline, CDR1 is MGHRA and CDR2 YSYEKL. The CDR3 coding sequence is TGCGCCAGCAGCCAAGGAATACTGAGCGGGAGCTACGAGCAGTACTTC. Translation: CASSQGILSGSYEQYF.

V gene TRBV7-2 combines with J gene TRBJ2-3; D possibly corresponds to TRBD2 (6 bases). Germline V CDR1 and CDR2: SGHTA, FQGNSA. Trimming removed 2 bases from V and 2 bases from J, with 17 bases in between. This CDR3 is 17 amino acids long. The CDR3 DNA sequence: TGTGCCAGCAGCTTAAGGGGTAGCGGCGGTTCCACAGATACGCAGTATTTT. Translating it yields CASSLRGSGGSTDTQYF.

This clonotype has at least ten counts. The chain joins TRBV5-1 to TRBJ2-3; D possibly corresponds to TRBD1 (5 bases). V lost 1 base to trimming and J lost 3 bases, with 12 bases between them. Germline loops: CDR1 SGHRS, CDR2 YFSETQ. This CDR3 is built from 15 residues. CDR3 sequence (DNA): TGCGCCAGCAGCTTGTTCCAGGGATCGACAGATACGCAGTATTTT. Its protein is CASSLFQGSTDTQYF. The full variable domain, completed using reference TRBV5-1 and TRBJ2-3, is KAGVTQTPRYLIKTRGQQVTLSCSPISGHRSVSWYQQTPGQGLQFLFEYFSETQRNKGNFPGRFSGRQFSNSRSEMNVSTLELGDSALYLCASSLFQGSTDTQYFGPGTRLTVL.

This clonotype appeared many times. The V gene is TRBV12-5, the J gene TRBJ2-7; 9 nucleotides align to TRBD1. J was trimmed by 4 bases and V by 9 bases; bases with no gene match: 4. The length of the CDR3 is 12 residues. Germline assignment: CDR1 LGHNT and CDR2 FRNRAP. Here the CDR3 DNA reads TGTGCTAGACAGGGGGCGGAGTACGAGCAGTACTTC. Its protein product is CARQGAEYEQYF.

This clonotype was detected many times. This may stem from a read error, because a much larger clone lies one nucleotide away. J is TRBJ2-1 and V is TRBV20-1; 13 bases fit TRBD2. The CDR3 covers 17 residues. Germline V lookup: CDR1 DFQATT, CDR2 SNEGSKA (reference sequence). CDR3 in amino acids: CSATTSGGLSSYNGQFF. CDR3 sequence (DNA): TGCAGTGCAACGACTAGCGGGGGGCTAAGCTCCTACAATGGGCAGTTCTTC.

This clonotype was seen ten or more times. CDR3 protein: CSARDRVIENIQYF. The DNA of the CDR3 is TGCAGTGCTAGGGACAGGGTAATAGAAAACATTCAGTACTTC. J is TRBJ2-4 and V is TRBV20-1, with 8 nucleotides matching TRBD1. Germline V gives CDR1 DFQATT, CDR2 SNEGSKA (reference sequence). The CDR3 covers 14 residues. J lost 5 bases, V lost 3 bases, and 6 bases had no gene match.

This clonotype was found many times. The chain joins TRBV24-1 to TRBJ2-7; weak D call: TRBD1 (5 bases). CDR3 length: 13 residues. V shed 3 bases and J shed 4 bases, with 9 bases lying between them. The germline V gene encodes CDR1 KGHDR and CDR2 SFDVKD. The CDR3 DNA is TGTGCCACCAGTGATAACCCAGGGTACGAGCAGTACTTC. This encodes CATSDNPGYEQYF.

The chain has TRBV6-2 or TRBV6-3 and TRBJ2-7; D might be TRBD1 (6 bases). V lost 6 bases to trimming and J lost 7 bases, with 25 bases between them. This CDR3 is built from 16 residues. Germline loops: CDR1 MNHEY, CDR2 SVGEGT. In DNA, the CDR3 is TGTGCCAGCAGGAACCCACCCGGGACATGGGGCCATGAGCAGTACTTC. Its translation is CASRNPPGTWGHEQYF.

This chain uses TRBV11-2 with TRBJ2-3, with TRBD2 matching 7 bases. The ends lost 3 bases at V and 3 bases at J; junction bases unmatched: 6. CDR1 and CDR2 from the germline V gene are SGHAT and FQNNGV. The CDR3 spans 15 residues. CDR3 nucleotide sequence: TGTGCCAGCAGCTTCCCTCTGCGGGGGACAGATACGCAGTATTTT. This encodes CASSFPLRGTDTQYF.

A note on this clonotype: A far bigger clonotype differs at one base, so this is likely a read error. The gene calls are TRBV7-2 and TRBJ1-1; D remains ambiguous. Deletions cut 10 bases from V and 5 bases from J, with 17 bases between. The CDR3 is made up of 13 amino acids. The V gene's germline CDR1 is SGHTA and CDR2 FQGNSA. CDR3 nucleotides: TGTGCCATCAGTCGATCGGGGTTGACTGAAGCTTTCTTT. Its protein is CAISRSGLTEAFF.

This chain uses TRBV11-3 with TRBJ2-2, with D perhaps matching TRBD2 (5 bases). Trimming stripped 0 bases from V and 6 bases from J, with 11 bases between. The CDR3 is made up of 15 amino acids. CDR1 and CDR2 (germline): SGHNT, YENEEA. In DNA, the CDR3 is TGTGCCAGCAGCTTAGAGGGGAGAGGCTCCGGGGAGCTGTTTTTT. Amino acid sequence: CASSLEGRGSGELFF.

V usage is TRBV7-9 and J usage is TRBJ2-3; 9 bases map to TRBD2. Trimming cost V 5 bases and J 0 bases; bases outside gene matches: 3. Germline assignment: CDR1 SEHNR and CDR2 FQNEAQ (reference sequence). The CDR3 contains 15 residues. The CDR3 spells CASSVSGRSTDTQYF. CDR3 DNA: TGTGCCAGCAGCGTGAGCGGGAGGAGCACAGATACGCAGTATTTT.

Concerning this clonotype itself: The junction differs from germline at one of its ends, possibly a read error. The gene calls are TRBV6-9 and TRBJ2-7; 12 nucleotides line up with TRBD2. Germline V CDR1 and CDR2: MNHGY, SVAAGI. This CDR3 spans 14 amino acids. In DNA, the CDR3 is TGTGCCAGCAGTTCGACTAGCGGGGGCCTCGAGCAGTATTTC. This translates into CASSSTSGGLEQYF.

As regards this clonotype: A read error is likely here: a far larger clone is one base away. V is TRBV12-3 or TRBV12-4 and J is TRBJ2-2, with 7 bases fitting TRBD1. Germline trimming cut 8 bases from V and 9 bases from J; bases unmatched to any gene: 12. The CDR3 spans 14 residues. The CDR3 sequence is CASGNDRAGWELFF. CDR3 in DNA: TGTGCCAGCGGGAACGACAGGGCGGGCTGGGAGCTGTTTTTT.

J is TRBJ2-1 and V is TRBV12-3 or TRBV12-4, with D unresolved. This CDR3 contains 17 residues. The V end was cut by 3 bases, the J end by 0 bases, with 15 bases between. The CDR3 coding sequence is TGTGCCAGCAGTTTCGGTTATTGGGTACTCTCCTACAATGAGCAGTTCTTC. The encoded protein is CASSFGYWVLSYNEQFF.

The chain joins TRBV28 to TRBJ1-2; D is uncertain. Germline V gives CDR1 MDHEN, CDR2 SYDVKM. The CDR3 is 14 amino acids. V shed 4 bases and J shed 6 bases, with 15 bases lying between them. The CDR3 is CASSSPGEKDGYTF. CDR3 DNA: TGTGCCAGCAGTTCCCCGGGAGAAAAGGATGGCTACACCTTC.

This clonotype showed up many times. V gene TRBV6-5 combines with J gene TRBJ2-7, with D hard to call. This CDR3 contains 13 residues. CDR1 and CDR2 (germline): MNHEY, SVGAGI. Trimming pared 2 bases from V and 5 bases from J, leaving 10 bases between. The CDR3 sequence: CASSYRVENEQYF. The CDR3 bases are TGTGCCAGCAGTTACAGGGTTGAAAACGAGCAGTACTTC.

This chain uses TRBV7-9 with TRBJ2-7; no firm D call. The ends were cut back, 9 bases at V and 1 base at J, with 16 bases in the middle. This CDR3 has 14 residues. Per germline, CDR1 SEHNR and CDR2 FQNEAQ (reference sequence). Here the CDR3 DNA reads TGTGCCAGTAGTTTAGGGCCAGGATCCTACGAGCAGTACTTC. It encodes CASSLGPGSYEQYF.

For this clonotype: This may be a read error, as it is one base from a much larger clone. A read error is likely, as this CDR3 ends without the conserved phenylalanine or tryptophan. It is unclear where the CDR3 begins or ends on the DNA, so no DNA is shown, and the CDR3 is as TCRdb lists it. The rearrangement uses TRBV6-1 and TRBJ2-5; the table gives TRBD1 as D, unverified against the DNA. Germline values: CDR1 MNHNS, CDR2 SASEGT. From its first to its last residue, the CDR3 has 13 amino acids. This chain's CDR3 is CASSPTGGRSHYV.

This chain links TRBV12-5 with TRBJ2-6, with TRBD1 matching over 9 bases. CDR3 length equals 15 residues. Germline CDR1 and CDR2: LGHNT and FRNRAP. Trimming at V came to 5 bases and at J to 6 bases, leaving 5 bases not matched to a gene. CDR3 sequence reads: CASGHWTGEANVLTF. The CDR3 DNA reads as TGTGCTAGTGGTCACTGGACAGGGGAGGCCAACGTCCTGACTTTC.

This clonotype was recorded many times. The rearrangement links TRBV20-1 to TRBJ2-3; 11 bases are a match to TRBD2. After removal of 6 bases from V and 6 bases from J, the junction contained 14 bases not matched to a gene. Germline V gives CDR1 DFQATT, CDR2 SNEGSKA (reference sequence). This CDR3 has 16 amino acids. DNA of the CDR3: TGCAGTGCACCCTCCGCTAGCGGGGGGACGGGGGATACGCAGTATTTT. Translating gives CSAPSASGGTGDTQYF.

This clonotype was detected ten times or more. This chain connects TRBV4-1 to TRBJ1-1; TRBD1 is a possible D gene (6 bases). The CDR3 consists of 13 residues. CDR1 is MGHRA, CDR2 YSYEKL, per germline. V lost 4 bases, J lost 12 bases, and 18 bases lay in between. The CDR3 DNA reads TGCGCCAGCAGCCCGAGCGGACAGAGGGAACCTTTCTTT. Translating gives CASSPSGQREPFF.

This clonotype was observed many times. The gene calls are TRBV3-1 and TRBJ1-2, with 7 positions matching TRBD1. The CDR3 has 16 residues. The V gene end was trimmed by 5 bases and the J gene end by 6 bases; junction bases not matched to a gene: 15. Germline V gene lookup returns CDR1 LGHDT and CDR2 YNNKEL (reference sequence). CDR3 sequence reads: CASSSTDRRARDGYTF. The CDR3 nucleotides read TGTGCCAGCAGCTCAACGGACAGGCGGGCTCGGGATGGCTACACCTTC.